The 18 T cell receptor beta chains below all came from one sample that was sequenced in a study of cytomegalovirus exposure and HLA in healthy donors. It was with 60 Vbeta and 13 Jbeta primers that the PCR ran. Profiling relied on immunoSEQ multiplex PCR, and the TCRdb table lists in-frame clones only, not all of them. Altogether about 190,000 clones are present, 81% being singletons, with the ten largest covering under 2.5%. Specimen: PBMCs. The receptor source for this set is a woman in her 30s in good health and CMV-seronegative.

Only a few counts were recorded for this clone. The rearrangement links TRBV11-3 to TRBJ1-1; D is unresolved. V lost 0 bases, J lost 0 bases, and 8 bases lay in between. Per the germline V gene, CDR1 is SGHNT and CDR2 is YENEEA. The CDR3 sequence is 15 residues long. Here the CDR3 reads CASSLDLAVNTEAFF. The CDR3, as DNA: TGTGCCAGCAGCTTAGATTTGGCCGTGAACACTGAAGCTTTCTTT.

The chain couples TRBV7-2 to TRBJ2-7; the match to TRBD1 covers 10 bases. Germline V CDR1 and CDR2: SGHTA, FQGNSA. CDR3 length: 15 residues. J gave up 1 base and V 4 bases, and 4 bases lay outside the gene matches. CDR3 in DNA: TGTGCCAGCAGCTCCGGACAGGGGGGTTCCTACGAGCAGTACTTC. Residues: CASSSGQGGSYEQYF.

This clone was detected once. The chain employs TRBV13 and TRBJ2-5, with D possibly matching TRBD1 (6 bases). V shed 4 bases and J shed 2 bases, with 17 bases lying between them. The V gene's germline CDR1 is PRHDT and CDR2 FYEKMQ (reference sequence). CDR3 length: 16 residues. The CDR3 nucleotides read TGTGCCAGCAGCTCCCGGGACAACCGGGGACAAGAGACCCAGTACTTC. It codes for CASSSRDNRGQETQYF.

The table lists this clone with a count of one. The V gene is TRBV7-2, the J gene TRBJ1-1, with no clear D. Germline CDR1 is SGHTA and CDR2 is FQGNSA. The ends were cut back, 5 bases at V and 8 bases at J, with 12 bases in the middle. There are 12 residues in the CDR3. The CDR3 spells CASSTQTGEAFF. CDR3 DNA: TGTGCCAGCAGCACGCAGACGGGAGAAGCTTTCTTT. The full variable domain, its missing parts supplied by reference TRBV7-2 and TRBJ1-1, is GAGVSQSPSNKVTEKGKDVELRCDPISGHTALYWYRQSLGQGLEFLIYFQGNSAPDKSGLPSDRFSAERTGGSVSTLTIQRTQQEDSAVYLCASSTQTGEAFFGQGTRLTVV.

This clone was observed a few times. Its ends do not fully match the called genes, so a read error is possible. The genes are TRBV19 and TRBJ2-2; the match to TRBD1 covers 8 bases. The CDR3 is 14 residues long. Germline values: CDR1 LNHDA, CDR2 SQIVND (reference sequence). The CDR3 loop is CASSDRGLTGELFF. CDR3 coding DNA: TGTGCCAGTAGTGACAGGGGTCTCACCGGTGAGCTGTTTTTT. Full variable domain (outside the CDR3, taken from reference TRBV19 and TRBJ2-2): DGGITQSPKYLFRKEGQNVTLSCEQNLNHDAMYWYRQDPGQGLRLIYYSQIVNDFQKGDIAEGYSVSREKKESFPLTVTSAQKNPTAFYLCASSDRGLTGELFFGEGSRLTVL.

As to this clone: An end of the junction does not agree with germline; a read error may underlie this. This sequence joins TRBV5-6 and TRBJ2-4; 9 bases map to TRBD2. Germline V gene sequence: CDR1 SGHDT, CDR2 YYEEEE. The CDR3 extends over 15 amino acids. The CDR3 DNA reads as TGTGCCAGCAGCTTACTGGGACTAGCCAAAAACAGTCAGTACTTC. Protein sequence: CASSLLGLAKNSQYF.

The V and J genes are TRBV27 and TRBJ1-1, with TRBD1 matching 9 bases. J was trimmed by 3 bases and V by 8 bases; bases with no gene match: 7. CDR1 MNHEY and CDR2 SMNVEV come from the germline V gene (reference sequence). The CDR3 is made up of 14 amino acids. CDR3 DNA sequence: TGTGCCAGCGGGGCCGGGACAGGGTACACTGAAGCTTTCTTT. Translated, it gives CASGAGTGYTEAFF.

The chain has TRBV9 and TRBJ2-7; the match to TRBD2 covers 8 bases. V lost 5 bases and J lost 2; bases outside the gene matches: 12. Germline CDR1 is SGDLS and CDR2 is YYNGEE. The CDR3 is 16 residues long. CDR3 residues: CASSEDSGGSPYEQYF. The CDR3 DNA reads TGTGCCAGCAGTGAAGACAGCGGGGGCTCCCCCTACGAGCAGTACTTC.

Remarks on this clone: The junction differs from germline at one of its ends, possibly a read error. This rearrangement joins TRBV7-9 to TRBJ2-7; 11 bases map to TRBD1. The CDR3 has 18 residues. CDR1 SEHNR and CDR2 FQNEAQ come from the germline V gene (reference sequence). CDR3 in amino acids: CSSSFGTQDRGLSYEQYF. CDR3 DNA sequence: TGTTCCAGCAGCTTCGGGACCCAGGACAGGGGGCTTTCCTACGAGCAGTACTTC.

The rearrangement links TRBV28 to TRBJ1-1; D is ambiguous. Between the trimmed V and J ends, which lost 6 bases and 4 bases, there was a span of 9 bases. The CDR3 totals 12 residues. Germline V gene data show CDR1 as MDHEN and CDR2 as SYDVKM. CDR3 in DNA: TGTGCCAGCAGGTATGGGAGCACTGAAGCTTTCTTT. Its protein is CASRYGSTEAFF.

The V gene is TRBV10-3, the J gene TRBJ2-5; tentative D call: TRBD2 (5 bases). The CDR3 sequence is 13 residues long. CDR1 is ENHRY and CDR2 is SYGVKD in the germline V gene. V shed 7 bases and J shed 2 bases, with 11 bases lying between them. CDR3 residues: CAIKGGQQETQYF. For the CDR3, the DNA is TGTGCCATCAAGGGCGGGCAACAAGAGACCCAGTACTTC.

J is TRBJ1-1 and V is TRBV7-3; D is perhaps TRBD1 (5 bases). Germline V gives CDR1 SGHTA, CDR2 FQGTGA. There are 18 residues in the CDR3. V was trimmed by 1 base and J by 6 bases, leaving 24 bases between them. CDR3 in DNA: TGTGCCAGCAGCTTAATCGGGGGAACACCGGGGTGGACCTCTGAAGCTTTCTTT. Its protein product is CASSLIGGTPGWTSEAFF.

The sample holds one count of this clone. The chain carries TRBV7-2 and TRBJ1-1; D is uncertain. Trimming removed 5 bases at V and 1 base at J, with 17 bases between. Looked up from germline, CDR1 is SGHTA and CDR2 is FQGNSA. The CDR3 covers 16 residues. This chain's CDR3 is CASSPPWAGANTEAFF. In DNA form, the CDR3 reads TGTGCCAGCAGCCCTCCTTGGGCAGGCGCGAACACTGAAGCTTTCTTT.

V usage is TRBV19 and J usage is TRBJ1-1; TRBD1 aligns across 7 bases. The CDR3 is 15 residues long. Trimming cost V 8 bases and J 0 bases; bases outside gene matches: 9. Germline CDR1 reads LNHDA; CDR2 reads SQIVND (reference sequence). The CDR3 coding sequence is TGTGCCAGTCATTTGACAGGGACCGTGAACACTGAAGCTTTCTTT. It yields the protein CASHLTGTVNTEAFF.

The chain combines TRBV29-1 with TRBJ2-3; 7 nucleotides agree with TRBD2. Per germline, CDR1 SQVTM and CDR2 ANQGSEA. The CDR3 spans 14 residues. Losses at the gene ends were 4 bases for V and 8 bases for J; bases not matched to a gene: 12. In DNA form, the CDR3 reads TGCAGCGTTGGGCCGGGACTAACTACTACTACGCAGTATTTT. It yields the protein CSVGPGLTTTTQYF.

J is TRBJ1-2 and V is TRBV5-5; D possibly corresponds to TRBD1 (6 bases). The length of the CDR3 is 18 residues. Germline CDR1 and CDR2: SGHKS and YYEKEE (reference sequence). Trimming took 1 base from V and 4 from J, leaving 23 bases between them. The CDR3 DNA follows: TGTGCCAGCAGCTTGTCCCCCTCTACAGGGTCCGAAAGCTATGGCTACACCTTC. Protein: CASSLSPSTGSESYGYTF.

This clone has a single count. The CDR3 here is CASSFTGGSPQHF. The CDR3 DNA is TGTGCCAGCAGTTTCACAGGGGGCTCGCCCCAGCATTTT. The chain employs TRBV9 and TRBJ1-5, with 9 positions matching TRBD1. Germline V gives CDR1 SGDLS, CDR2 YYNGEE. The length of the CDR3 is 13 residues. V lost 5 bases to trimming and J lost 9 bases; unmatched junction nucleotides: 6.

V gene TRBV15 combines with J gene TRBJ2-7, with 9 nucleotides matching TRBD2. The CDR3 loop spans 15 amino acids. The V gene's germline CDR1 is LNHNV and CDR2 YYDKDF (reference sequence). V was clipped by 0 bases and J by 5 bases; unmatched bases: 5. CDR3 bases: TGTGCCACCAGCAGAGACGGCGGGGGGGCAGACGAGCAGTACTTC. It codes for CATSRDGGGADEQYF.